The 26 T cell receptor beta chains below were found in one sample sequenced in a study of Ad26.COV2.S vaccination and SARS-CoV-2 variants. Sequencing used immunoSEQ multiplex PCR; TCRdb keeps in-frame clones, though not all of them. The repertoire holds roughly 350,000 clones, with around 86% as singletons. Treatment specified: 15 to 20 received Ad26.COV2.S at low or high dose, single or two shots; about 5 received placebo; per-sample allocation not given. Day 63 after the first injection of vaccine or placebo was the sampling time. The specimen comprised peripheral blood, sampled in a trial of Ad26.COV2.S vaccine versus placebo. The source of these receptors is a person between 18 and 65 years old who received the Ad26.COV2.S COVID-19 vaccine or a placebo.

V usage is TRBV5-1 and J usage is TRBJ2-2; D is ambiguous. The CDR3 contains 13 residues. The V and J ends lost 1 base and 3 bases respectively, with 4 bases between them. Germline V gives CDR1 SGHRS, CDR2 YFSETQ. CDR3 nucleotides: TGCGCCAGCAGCTTGCCCGACACCGGGGAGCTGTTTTTT. It encodes CASSLPDTGELFF.

The chain carries TRBV29-1 and TRBJ2-5; D perhaps matches TRBD1 (6 bases). The CDR3 length is 12 residues. Germline V gene lookup returns CDR1 SQVTM and CDR2 ANQGSEA. The V gene lost 4 bases and the J gene lost 5 bases, with 11 bases spanning the gap. The CDR3 nucleotides are TGCAGCGTTGTCAGGGGATATGAGACCCAGTACTTC. This encodes CSVVRGYETQYF.

In its sample, this clone was seen once. The chain has TRBV6-2 or TRBV6-3 and TRBJ2-7, with 11 bases matching TRBD2. J lost 7 bases, V lost 5 bases, and 10 bases had no gene match. This CDR3 is built from 15 residues. Germline lookup yields CDR1 MNHEY and CDR2 SVGEGT. The CDR3 coding sequence is TGTGCCAGCAGTGCCTCACTAGCGGGGGTCCGGGAGCAGTACTTC. Protein sequence: CASSASLAGVREQYF.

Remarks on this clone: This sample also contains other DNA sequences that code for the same CDR3. The rearrangement uses TRBV18 and TRBJ1-1; D unresolved. With 3 bases removed from V and 0 bases from J, the gap between germline ends came to 5 bases. The CDR3 runs to 13 residues. Germline V lookup: CDR1 KGHSH, CDR2 LQKENI. The DNA for the CDR3 is TGTGCCAGCTCACCGAACATGAACACTGAAGCTTTCTTT. This encodes CASSPNMNTEAFF.

The rearrangement joins TRBV7-9 to TRBJ2-1; no definite D call. Germline V gives CDR1 SEHNR, CDR2 FQNEAQ (reference sequence). The V end was cut by 7 bases, the J end by 4 bases, with 14 bases between. CDR3 length equals 14 residues. The CDR3 region is CASNSLESYNEQFF. The CDR3 nucleotides are TGTGCCAGCAACTCTTTAGAGTCATACAATGAGCAGTTCTTC.

The genes are TRBV19 and TRBJ1-2; maybe TRBD1 (5 bases). V dropped 4 bases and J dropped 8 bases, with 20 bases sitting between them. Germline V gene data show CDR1 as LNHDA and CDR2 as SQIVND (reference sequence). The CDR3 is 15 residues long. As DNA, the CDR3 is TGTGCCAGTAGTACAATATGGGGGACGGACGGCGGCTACACCTTC. Translated, it gives CASSTIWGTDGGYTF.

This clone occurred once. This chain joins TRBV7-2 and TRBJ1-6; D perhaps matches TRBD1 (6 bases). Germline lookup yields CDR1 SGHTA and CDR2 FQGNSA. This CDR3 contains 17 residues. V dropped 2 bases and J dropped 2 bases, with 13 bases sitting between them. The CDR3 loop reads CASSLYRGLTYNSPLHF. The CDR3 DNA reads as TGTGCCAGCAGCTTATACCGGGGGCTTACCTATAATTCACCCCTCCACTTT.

The V and J genes are TRBV6-1 and TRBJ1-2, with TRBD1 matching over 11 bases. CDR1 is MNHNS and CDR2 is SASEGT in the germline V gene. J lost 5 bases, V lost 0 bases, and 5 bases had no gene match. The CDR3 spans 16 residues. The CDR3 region is CASSEASGTGGYGYTF. The CDR3 DNA reads as TGTGCCAGCAGTGAAGCTTCCGGGACAGGGGGGTATGGCTACACCTTC.

J is TRBJ1-5 and V is TRBV19; no clear D gene. Trimming took 3 bases from V and 3 from J, leaving 6 bases between them. This CDR3 contains 13 residues. From germline, CDR1 is LNHDA and CDR2 SQIVND (reference sequence). The CDR3 coding sequence is TGTGCCAGTAGTATTCAGTTCAATCAGCCCCAGCATTTT. Amino acids: CASSIQFNQPQHF.

Of note for this clone: Other nucleotide sequences in the sample specify the same CDR3. V is TRBV29-1 and J is TRBJ1-1, with unresolved D. CDR3 size: 12 residues. Germline V gene data show CDR1 as SQVTM and CDR2 as ANQGSEA. Trimming took 4 bases from V and 0 from J, leaving 6 bases between them. The CDR3: CSVGGMNTEAFF. The CDR3 DNA is TGCAGCGTTGGAGGGATGAACACTGAAGCTTTCTTT.

Written as DNA, the CDR3 is TGTGCCAGCAGTTTACAACAGGCTTCACCCCTCCACTTT. Translating gives CASSLQQASPLHF. V is TRBV28 and J is TRBJ1-6; a possible D gene is TRBD1 (5 bases). In germline, CDR1 is MDHEN, CDR2 SYDVKM. V was trimmed by 2 bases and J by 9 bases, leaving 8 bases between them. The CDR3 has 13 residues. The whole variable domain, filled in from reference TRBV28 and TRBJ1-6, reads DVKVTQSSRYLVKRTGEKVFLECVQDMDHENMFWYRQDPGLGLRLIYFSYDVKMKEKGDIPEGYSVSREKKERFSLILESASTNQTSMYLCASSLQQASPLHFGNGTRLTVT.

The J gene is TRBJ2-5, the V gene TRBV9; D ambiguous. Germline CDR1 reads SGDLS; CDR2 reads YYNGEE. The CDR3 is 16 residues long. V lost 0 bases and J lost 0, with 12 bases in between. The CDR3 bases are TGTGCCAGCAGCGTAGCAGGTCAGGTGAACCAAGAGACCCAGTACTTC. It specifies CASSVAGQVNQETQYF.

CDR3 residues: CASIVVGPNTGELFF. CDR3 DNA: TGTGCCAGCATAGTCGTGGGACCGAACACCGGGGAGCTGTTTTTT. V is TRBV6-5 and J is TRBJ2-2; possibly TRBD1 or TRBD2 for D (5 bases each). Germline V lookup: CDR1 MNHEY, CDR2 SVGAGI. The CDR3 totals 15 residues. The V end lost 7 bases, the J end lost 0 bases, and 12 bases lay between the germline ends.

The V and J genes are TRBV6-2 or TRBV6-3 and TRBJ2-7, with D hard to call. The CDR3 is made up of 12 amino acids. Trimming removed 5 bases from V and 0 bases from J, with 5 bases in between. Germline-derived CDR1 and CDR2 are MNHEY and SVGEGT. CDR3 sequence reads: CASSTLSYEQYF. CDR3 DNA sequence: TGTGCCAGCAGTACACTCTCCTACGAGCAGTACTTC.

V gene TRBV5-6 combines with J gene TRBJ2-7; D is ambiguous. V lost 2 bases and J 2 bases, leaving 8 bases between the germline ends. Germline CDR1 and CDR2: SGHDT and YYEEEE. The CDR3 extends over 13 amino acids. In DNA form, the CDR3 reads TGTGCCAGCAGCTTCAGACACACCTACGAGCAGTACTTC. This translates into CASSFRHTYEQYF.

The chain combines TRBV6-5 with TRBJ2-7; 8 bases fit TRBD1. The CDR3 has 14 residues. Trimming took 7 bases from V and 3 from J; bases not matched to a gene: 8. The germline gives CDR1 MNHEY, CDR2 SVGAGI. CDR3 in DNA: TGTGCCAGCAAGGTACCAGGGGGCCTCTACGAGCAGTACTTC. Translation gives CASKVPGGLYEQYF.

A few counts support this clone. The chain combines TRBV5-1 with TRBJ1-6; no firm D call. Trimming shortened V by 3 bases and J by 7 bases, and 14 bases separated the two germline ends. The CDR3 is made up of 15 amino acids. Germline-derived CDR1 and CDR2 are SGHRS and YFSETQ. The CDR3 region has the DNA TGCGCCAGCAGCTCGGAAGGAGGTGGCAATTCACCCCTCCACTTT. It codes for CASSSEGGGNSPLHF. Variable domain in full (rest from reference TRBV5-1 and TRBJ1-6): KAGVTQTPRYLIKTRGQQVTLSCSPISGHRSVSWYQQTPGQGLQFLFEYFSETQRNKGNFPGRFSGRQFSNSRSEMNVSTLELGDSALYLCASSSEGGGNSPLHFGNGTRLTVT.

The chain couples TRBV7-6 to TRBJ2-3, with D perhaps TRBD1 (5 bases). The CDR3 is made up of 15 amino acids. Germline V gives CDR1 SGHVS, CDR2 FNYEAQ. V was cut by 1 base and J by 5 bases, with 13 bases left in between. The CDR3: CASSLGVGLGDTQYF. The CDR3 nucleotides are TGTGCCAGCAGCTTAGGGGTGGGGCTAGGAGATACGCAGTATTTT.

This chain connects TRBV10-2 to TRBJ1-6; 8 bases match TRBD1. The CDR3 is 15 amino acids. Trimming cost V 0 bases and J 9 bases; bases outside gene matches: 4. From germline, CDR1 is WSHSY and CDR2 SAAADI. This chain's CDR3 is CASSESGRGLSPLHF. The CDR3 bases are TGCGCCAGCAGTGAGTCTGGCAGGGGGCTTTCACCCCTCCACTTT.

The chain joins TRBV27 to TRBJ1-5; D may be TRBD1 (5 bases). The CDR3 is 13 residues long. V gave up 5 bases and J gave up 3 bases, with 8 bases separating them. Germline lookup yields CDR1 MNHEY and CDR2 SMNVEV (reference sequence). The CDR3: CASSQDTNQPQHF. CDR3 bases: TGTGCCAGCAGTCAGGACACCAATCAGCCCCAGCATTTT.

The chain links TRBV9 to TRBJ1-1; tentatively, D is TRBD1 (5 bases). V dropped 3 bases and J dropped 7 bases, with 7 bases sitting between them. The V gene's germline CDR1 is SGDLS and CDR2 YYNGEE. The CDR3 has 11 amino acids. For the CDR3, the DNA is TGTGCCAGCAGCGCAGGGAATGAAGCTTTCTTT. Translated: CASSAGNEAFF.

This chain connects TRBV4-1 to TRBJ2-7; TRBD1 or TRBD2 may be the D gene (5 bases each). This CDR3 contains 14 residues. Between the trimmed V and J ends, which lost 2 bases and 3 bases, there was a span of 11 bases. Per germline, CDR1 MGHRA and CDR2 YSYEKL. Here the CDR3 DNA reads TGCGCCAGCAGCCAACCGGGACGGTACTACGAGCAGTACTTC. Amino acid sequence: CASSQPGRYYEQYF.

V and J are TRBV5-8 and TRBJ1-3; weak D call: TRBD1 (5 bases). Germline-derived CDR1 and CDR2 are SGHTS and YDEGEE. Trimming removed 0 bases at V and 1 base at J, with 8 bases between. The CDR3 totals 15 residues. CDR3 sequence: CASSLDGTSGNTIYF. The CDR3 DNA sequence: TGTGCCAGCAGCTTGGACGGGACTTCTGGAAACACCATATATTTT.

As to this clone: It may be a read error: a sequence one base away is much more abundant. The DNA for the CDR3 is TGTGCCAGCAGCTGGGAACAGGGTAATTCACCCCTCCACTTT. This encodes CASSWEQGNSPLHF. The V gene is TRBV7-6, the J gene TRBJ1-6; a weak D match, TRBD1 (6 bases). The V end was cut by 4 bases, the J end by 6 bases, with 10 bases between. CDR1 and CDR2 from the germline V gene are SGHVS and FNYEAQ. The CDR3 contains 14 residues.

As DNA, the CDR3 is TGCAGCGTTGTCACTGGAATCGACTATGGCTACACCTTC. Translated: CSVVTGIDYGYTF. The gene calls are TRBV29-1 and TRBJ1-2; D unresolved. The CDR3 runs to 13 residues. CDR1 SQVTM and CDR2 ANQGSEA come from the germline V gene. V lost 4 bases to trimming and J lost 3 bases, with 12 bases between them.

The V and J genes are TRBV5-4 and TRBJ2-6; no clear D. The V and J ends lost 0 bases and 0 bases respectively, with 4 bases between them. This CDR3 is built from 15 residues. The germline V gene has CDR1 SGHNT and CDR2 YYREEE (reference sequence). The CDR3 protein is CASSLVGSGANVLTF. In DNA form, the CDR3 reads TGTGCCAGCAGCTTGGTAGGCTCTGGGGCCAACGTCCTGACTTTC.